This TCR beta chain emerged from a study of tissue T cells after allogeneic stem cell transplantation. Time point meaning: mouse harvest day 14 after allogeneic transplant. Each mouse received 10^7 T-cell-depleted marrow cells plus 10^6 splenic CD5+ T cells by tail vein. TCRbeta CDR3 was sequenced at survey depth with template counts. Assay used: immunoSEQ multiplex PCR; TCRdb lists only in-frame clones, some missing. The data show fewer than 3,500 clones, 50% seen once. This clone is deemed large. Gene names refer to mouse genes. This TCR was recovered from a female BALB/c mouse given C57BL/6 T cells with graft-versus-host disease after an allogeneic hematopoietic cell transplant. Sequencing was done on a sample of gut tissue.

The CDR3 here is CASSLNWTYEQYF. The CDR3 DNA, read in part, is TGTGCCAGCAGTCTGAACTGGACCTATGAACAGTAC. The rearrangement uses TRBV24 and TRBJ2-7; the D gene is possibly TRBD2 (5 bases). Read data end 1 residue before the CDR3 end; the end is taken from the germline J gene. V was cut by 2 bases and J by 2 bases, with 7 bases left in between. The CDR3 totals 13 residues. In germline, CDR1 is KGHTA, CDR2 FRNEEI.